The TCR beta chain under discussion was sequenced for a study of T cell changes during pregnancy in multiple sclerosis. TCRdb keeps only in-frame clones here, not all; method: immunoSEQ multiplex PCR. The sample includes around 50,000 clones, approximately 90% of them seen just once. The V gene lost 0 bases and the J gene lost 0 bases, with 13 bases spanning the gap. The CDR3 totals 16 residues. CDR1 SGHDT and CDR2 YYEEEE come from the germline V gene. The chain links TRBV5-6 to TRBJ2-7; D gene ambiguous. This material consisted of peripheral blood, taken in the first trimester of pregnancy. The sequence came from a female donor with multiple sclerosis, enrolled in a pregnancy study. CDR3 amino acids: CASSLEPHFGSYEQYF. CDR3 sequence (DNA): TGTGCCAGCAGCTTGGAGCCCCACTTCGGCTCCTACGAGCAGTACTTC.